The TCR beta chain described here comes from a study of shared clonotypes between healthy human individuals (dated by TCRdb to 2020 to 2022). Background for the entire study: The cohort included a few men and a couple of women between 18 and 49 years of age. To estimate repertoire size and how much clonotype sharing occurs between individuals, the study deeply sequenced the blood TCR repertoires of about five healthy adults. Per donor, three plates each were used for CD4 naive and CD4 memory, two for CD8 naive, and one for CD8 memory. Each donor's leukapheresis produced roughly between roughly 0.85 and 10 billion PBMCs. To increase sequencing depth and limit assay-specific biases, different laboratories used diverse techniques to prepare libraries and sequence TCR repertoires.

The donors were healthy, HIV-negative adults with no recently reported acute infections or vaccinations. Every donor was a Caucasian adult living in Nashville, Tennessee, USA. CD4+ T cells were enriched through magnetic negative selection, after which naive cells were positively selected on CD45RA and the remaining negative fraction served as the memory subset. After blood collection by leukapheresis, PBMCs were isolated using Ficoll-Histopaque density gradient centrifugation and then cryopreserved in the vapor phase of liquid nitrogen. Analytical flow cytometry was used to check the purity and quantity of each magnetically sorted T cell population. Genomic DNA was isolated from every sorted fraction and measured by UV absorbance on a Nanodrop 2000c. A note on this clone: This receptor's antigen is unknown. Base qualities are not at hand, and no much larger clone is one base apart.

What the study reported, not specific to this receptor: Sampling was restricted to blood, and TCR repertoires in tissue are likely to differ from TCR repertoires in blood. Clonotypes shared by all four sorted-subset donors showed higher generation probabilities than non-shared clonotypes. Because the study included only a small number of donors, the genetic and exposure-history diversity represented was limited. Sharing across a few donors was observed for roughly 5.4% of naive CD4, less than 4% of naive CD8, about 2.5% of memory CD4, and about 0.4% of memory CD8 clonotypes. Rarefaction of sorted-subset datasets indicated incomplete sequencing despite the large sequencing depth. Based on pairwise subsampling, the degree of clonotype sharing among donors was expected to be affected by sequencing depth. Naive subsets generally had larger estimated clonotype richness than memory subsets did.

CDR1 and CDR2, looked up from the germline V gene, are SGHRS and YFSETQ. V sheds 7 bases and J sheds 7 bases, leaving 23 bases between their ends. The CDR3, from cysteine to phenylalanine, totals 16 residues. The retained sequence is limited to the CDR3, 48 bases, with the frame set at the first base. Using the deep immunoSEQ assay, TCR CDR3 regions were amplified from genomic DNA by multiplex PCR. For each cell subset, the extracted genomic DNA was distributed evenly across all wells of several immunoSEQ 96-well plates, and each plate served as one replicate. For sorted subsets, roughly 200 ng of genomic DNA, equivalent to some 30,000 T cell genomes, went into each replicate PCR. Purified libraries were quantified with a Qubit 3.0 fluorometer, sized on a Bioanalyzer 2100, and re-quantified with the KAPA Library Quantification kit. Every immunoSEQ 96-well plate was sequenced on a separate single-read 150-cycle Illumina NextSeq 550 flow cell. In the original analysis: Because only junctional sequences without quality scores were contained in the immunoSEQ output, filtering matching that applied to full-length reads could not be performed. To assign V/J genes and CDR3, sequences were annotated against IMGT germline references using PyIR, a Python wrapper for IgBLAST v1.9. Reads with weak V/J assignments (E-value above 1e-6), missing CDR3, stop codons, out-of-frame junctions, or ambiguous translated residues were removed. V3J clonotypes were defined by identical inferred V gene, J gene, and CDR3 amino acid sequence. The percentage overlap between two repertoires was calculated by dividing the number of shared unique clonotypes by the size of the smaller repertoire. RTK rarefaction, the Chao1 estimator, and Recon v2.1 estimates of unobserved clonotypes were used to assess repertoire richness. For all TCRbeta clonotypes obtained by the gDNA method from several donors, generation probabilities were computed with OLGA. TCRdb re-hosts the immuneACCESS table, in-frame sequences only. Its copies lack some clones; in the studies checked, an unresolved V gene accounts for under half of them, and the cause for the rest is not known. V and J calls and clone size are copied from that table; D and trimming were computed from the DNA. A total of around 1.5 million clones appear in this sample, 95% to 99% of them only once. 0.45% of the sample is taken by the ten largest.

The sequencing sample was made of naive CD4+ T cells sorted from blood. Taken with the paper, the label for cell subset or site translates to: CD45RA+ positively selected. Recombination joined TRBV5-1 with TRBJ2-2, with TRBD1 as a weak D call on 5 bases. This TCR came from a man in his thirties or forties in good health. At the DNA level, the sequence is TGCGCCAGCGGGGCAGAAGCATTATTAGTTAACGGGGAGCTGTTTTTT. This translates into CASGAEALLVNGELFF.